The sequence of this TCR beta chain was determined in a study of cytomegalovirus exposure and HLA in healthy donors. Study findings and constraints: A later analysis reportedly found that, within productive TCRs, an Asian-associated ancestry cluster had fewer N-insertions than the mean observed across the roughly 670 donors.

Trimming took 6 bases from V and 5 from J; bases not matched to a gene: 7. The CDR3 runs 16 residues. Germline CDR1 is SNHLY and CDR2 is FYNNEI. As to this clone: Its antigen is not identified.

The PCR used 60 Vbeta and 13 Jbeta primers. Sequencing used immunoSEQ multiplex PCR; TCRdb keeps in-frame clones, though not all of them. The sample records 150,000 to 200,000 clones, roughly four fifths being singletons. The receptor's source is a woman between 18 and 29 years old in good health and CMV-seronegative. The V call is TRBV2, the J call TRBJ2-1; 13 bases map to TRBD2. Sequenced: PBMCs. The CDR3 bases are TGTGCCAGCAGCCCGACTAGCGGGGGGTCAGACAATGAGCAGTTCTTC. Encoded protein: CASSPTSGGSDNEQFF.